A selection of T cell receptor beta chains follows, all from one sample in a study of T cells in Graves' hyperthyroidism and ophthalmopathy. One entry per CDR3 protein, called by TCRdb with MiXCR from the multiplex PCR reads. This sample has 340,000 or so distinct CDR3 sequences, with roughly 21% found just once. Sequenced input: blood. Source of these receptors: a woman aged 45 to 65 with Graves' hyperthyroidism. The CDR3 runs from the conserved cysteine through the conserved F or W. A D gene is named only where the DNA matches it firmly. A clone size is listed for some rows: how often the clone was seen (once, few, many), or a class if it is expanded.

j_call: TRBJ1-5
d_call: -
cdr3_length: 14
clone_size: many
v_call: TRBV13
cdr3_nt: TGTGCCAGCAGCCTGGGTTGGGACAATCAGCCCCAGCATTTT
cdr3_aa: CASSLGWDNQPQHF

j_call: TRBJ1-1
d_call: -
cdr3_length: 14
clone_size: many
v_call: TRBV20-1
cdr3_nt: TGCAGTGCCCTGGTATGGCCGGGGAACACTGAAGCTTTCTTT
cdr3_aa: CSALVWPGNTEAFF

j_call: TRBJ2-1
d_call: -
cdr3_length: 13
clone_size: -
v_call: TRBV10-3
cdr3_nt: TGTGCCATCAGCGGACGGGGTGAGAATGAGCAGTTCTTC
cdr3_aa: CAISGRGENEQFF

j_call: TRBJ2-3
d_call: -
cdr3_length: 15
clone_size: many
v_call: TRBV2
cdr3_nt: TGTGCCAGTACCCGCCGGCAGGGGTCCCCAGATACGCAGTATTTT
cdr3_aa: CASTRRQGSPDTQYF

j_call: TRBJ2-3
d_call: TRBD2
cdr3_length: 16
clone_size: -
v_call: TRBV6-2/TRBV6-3
cdr3_nt: TGTGCCAGCAGAAGCCCTAGCGGGGGGGCTTTAGATACGCAGTATTTT
cdr3_aa: CASRSPSGGALDTQYF

j_call: TRBJ2-3
d_call: -
cdr3_length: 12
clone_size: many
v_call: TRBV29-1
cdr3_nt: TGCAGCGTTGAGATTGGCACAGATACGCAGTATTTT
cdr3_aa: CSVEIGTDTQYF

j_call: TRBJ2-1
d_call: -
cdr3_length: 14
clone_size: many
v_call: TRBV11-3
cdr3_nt: TGTGCCAGCAGCTTAGATCCCCAGGCTAATGAGCAGTTCTTC
cdr3_aa: CASSLDPQANEQFF

j_call: TRBJ1-4
d_call: TRBD1
cdr3_length: 14
clone_size: many
v_call: TRBV18
cdr3_nt: TGCGCCAGCAGCCCCACAGGGGCCAACGAAAAACTGTTTTTT
cdr3_aa: CASSPTGANEKLFF

j_call: TRBJ2-7
d_call: -
cdr3_length: 16
clone_size: few
v_call: TRBV9
cdr3_nt: TGTGCCAGCAGCGTAGCCTTGGTGGGGGGGCCCCACGAGCAGTACTTC
cdr3_aa: CASSVALVGGPHEQYF

j_call: TRBJ2-7
d_call: -
cdr3_length: 12
clone_size: -
v_call: TRBV28
cdr3_nt: TGTGCCAGCAAGGGGAATTCCTACGAGCAGTACTTC
cdr3_aa: CASKGNSYEQYF

j_call: TRBJ2-7
d_call: TRBD1
cdr3_length: 16
clone_size: many
v_call: TRBV20-1
cdr3_nt: TGCAGTGCTACTTCACCGGGACAGGGATCCTCCTACGAGCAGTACTTC
cdr3_aa: CSATSPGQGSSYEQYF